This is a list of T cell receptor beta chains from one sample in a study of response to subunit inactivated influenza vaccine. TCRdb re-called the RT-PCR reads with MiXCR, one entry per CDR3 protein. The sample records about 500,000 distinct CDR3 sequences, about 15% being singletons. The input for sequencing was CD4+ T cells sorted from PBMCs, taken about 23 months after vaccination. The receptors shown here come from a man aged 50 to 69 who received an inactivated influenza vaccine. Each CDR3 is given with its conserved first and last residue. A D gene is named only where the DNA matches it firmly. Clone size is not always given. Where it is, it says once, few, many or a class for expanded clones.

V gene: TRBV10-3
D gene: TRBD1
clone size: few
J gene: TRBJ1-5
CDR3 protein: CAISGTGYSNQPQHF
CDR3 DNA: TGTGCCATCAGTGGGACAGGATATAGCAATCAGCCCCAGCATTTT

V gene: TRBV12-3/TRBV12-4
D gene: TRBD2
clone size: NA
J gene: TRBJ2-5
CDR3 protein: CASSITSGGETQYF
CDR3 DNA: TGTGCCAGCAGTATTACTAGCGGGGGTGAGACCCAGTACTTC

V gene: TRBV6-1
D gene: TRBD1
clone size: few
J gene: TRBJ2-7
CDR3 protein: CASRTGTGGSYEQYF
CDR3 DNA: TGTGCCAGCAGAACCGGGACAGGGGGCTCCTACGAGCAGTACTTC

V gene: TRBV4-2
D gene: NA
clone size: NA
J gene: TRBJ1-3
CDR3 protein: CASSQDTAGRVGNTIYF
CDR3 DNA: TGTGCCAGCAGCCAAGATACGGCCGGGAGGGTTGGAAACACCATATATTTT

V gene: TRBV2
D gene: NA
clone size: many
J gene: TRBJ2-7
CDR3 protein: CASTGTLRGEQYF
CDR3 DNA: TGTGCCAGCACTGGGACGCTAAGGGGCGAGCAGTACTTC

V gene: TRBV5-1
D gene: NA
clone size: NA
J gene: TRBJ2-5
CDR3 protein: CASSSKYRQKQETQYF
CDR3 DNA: TGCGCCAGCAGCTCAAAATACCGACAGAAGCAAGAGACCCAGTACTTC

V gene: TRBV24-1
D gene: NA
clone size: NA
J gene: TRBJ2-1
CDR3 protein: CATSDLPDFDSEQFF
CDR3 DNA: TGTGCCACCAGTGATTTGCCCGATTTCGACAGCGAGCAGTTCTTC

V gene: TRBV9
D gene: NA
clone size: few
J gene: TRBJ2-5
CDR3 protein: CASSVNPDSQETQYF
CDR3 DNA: TGTGCCAGCAGCGTCAACCCGGACAGCCAAGAGACCCAGTACTTC

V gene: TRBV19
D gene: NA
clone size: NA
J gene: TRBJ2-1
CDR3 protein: CASSISLRWDITYNEQFF
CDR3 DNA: TGTGCCAGTAGTATTTCCCTACGATGGGACATTACCTACAATGAGCAGTTCTTC

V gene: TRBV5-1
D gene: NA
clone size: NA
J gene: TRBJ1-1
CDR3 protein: CASRGVGEWTEAFF
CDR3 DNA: TGCGCCAGCCGGGGGGTGGGGGAATGGACTGAAGCTTTCTTT